This is a list of T cell receptor beta chains from one sample in a study of cytomegalovirus exposure and HLA in healthy donors. The data were produced by immunoSEQ multiplex PCR, yet TCRdb's version contains in-frame clones alone and is incomplete. The sample data list some 180,000 clones. The sample taken for sequencing was PBMCs. These receptors were collected from a young man in good health and CMV-seronegative. The CDR3 runs from the conserved cysteine through the conserved F or W. Each record gives: J gene, V gene, D gene, CDR3 DNA, CDR3 protein. D genes are given only for firm matches.

>TRBJ1-5|TRBV7-2|NA
TGTGCCAGCAGCTTAGCGGCGGGAAATCAGCCCCAGCATTTT
CASSLAAGNQPQHF
>TRBJ2-6|TRBV2|NA
TGTGCCAGCAAACAGGGAACCTCTGGGGCCAACGTCCTGACTTTC
CASKQGTSGANVLTF
>TRBJ2-7|TRBV5-1|TRBD2
TGCGCCAGCAGCTTGGTAGCGGGAGGAAAATCCTACGAGCAGTACTTC
CASSLVAGGKSYEQYF
>TRBJ1-1|TRBV10-1|NA
TGCGCCAGCAGCCGGGCAGGGATGGATTCGGCTTTCTTT
CASSRAGMDSAFF
>TRBJ2-5|TRBV7-9|TRBD2
TGTGCCAGCAGCCCCGGACTAGCGGGAGTCTTTGAGACCCAGTACTTC
CASSPGLAGVFETQYF
>TRBJ1-1|TRBV19|NA
TGTGCCACCAAAAAAATGACAGGAGCCAACACTGAAGCTTTCTTT
CATKKMTGANTEAFF
>TRBJ1-5|TRBV19|NA
TGTGCCAGTAGTATCGCTCTTAGGGCAGGGGATCAGCCCCAGCATTTT
CASSIALRAGDQPQHF
>TRBJ2-3|TRBV6-1|TRBD2
TGTGCCAGCAGTGATAGCGGGGGCCCAGATACGCAGTATTTT
CASSDSGGPDTQYF
>TRBJ2-1|TRBV9|NA
TGTGCCAGCAGCGTAGGTGGTAGCGGCTCTTACAATGAGCAGTTCTTC
CASSVGGSGSYNEQFF
>TRBJ1-5|TRBV27|NA
TGTGCCAGCAGCAAAACAGGGTGGAATCAGCCCCAGCATTTT
CASSKTGWNQPQHF
>TRBJ1-1|TRBV2|NA
TGTGCCACTCAACAAGGGGAGGGCGGTGAGGGTACTGAAGCTTTCTTT
CATQQGEGGEGTEAFF
>TRBJ2-1|TRBV10-3|TRBD2
TGTGCCATCAGTCAGGGACTAGAGGATGGGATCTTC
CAISQGLEDGIF
>TRBJ1-1|TRBV12-5|NA
TGTGCTAGTGGTTTGGGAGACAGTTCGAACACTGAAGCCTTCTTT
CASGLGDSSNTEAFF
>TRBJ1-5|TRBV7-2|NA
TGTGCCAGCAGCTTAGAATATAGCAATCAGCCCCAGCATTTT
CASSLEYSNQPQHF
>TRBJ2-3|TRBV9|NA
TGTGCCAGGACGGACCAGGGGGGTGATACGCAGTATTTT
CARTDQGGDTQYF
>TRBJ1-2|TRBV27|TRBD1
TGTGCCAGCAGTGGGGGACAGGGGCCAGCTAACTATGGCTACACCTTC
CASSGGQGPANYGYTF
>TRBJ1-1|TRBV6-5|TRBD1
TGTGCCAGCACCAGGGACAGGGGACCGGGTGAAGCTTTCTTT
CASTRDRGPGEAFF
>TRBJ1-1|TRBV10-1|NA
TGCGCCAGCAGTGAGTCGGGCCTGAACACTGAAGCTTTCTTT
CASSESGLNTEAFF
>TRBJ2-5|TRBV18|TRBD2
TGTGCCAGCTCTCCTGGGACTAGCGGGAACGGGGTACAAGAGACCCAGTACTTC
CASSPGTSGNGVQETQYF
>TRBJ2-1|TRBV29-1|NA
TGCAGCGTCGTACCCCACAGGGTTGAGCAGTTCTTC
CSVVPHRVEQFF
>TRBJ1-1|TRBV11-3|TRBD1
TGTGCCAGCAGCCTTGCCGGGACAGAAATGAACACTGAAGCTTTCTTT
CASSLAGTEMNTEAFF
>TRBJ2-5|TRBV5-1|TRBD1
TGCGCCAGCAGCCTGGACAGGGGAGGTGAGCAGTACTTC
CASSLDRGGEQYF
>TRBJ1-1|TRBV28|NA
TGTGCCAGCAGTACATCGCTCACTGAAGCTTTCTTT
CASSTSLTEAFF
>TRBJ1-2|TRBV27|TRBD1
TGTGCCAGCAGTCAAGACCCAGGGGGCGCCCCTGGCTACACCTTC
CASSQDPGGAPGYTF
>TRBJ2-7|TRBV25-1|NA
TGTGCCAGCTCCGACAGGACCTACGAGCAGTACTTC
CASSDRTYEQYF
>TRBJ2-3|TRBV7-2|NA
TGTGCCAGCAGCTTAAAACTGGTCCAGGCGGGAGATACGCAGTATTTT
CASSLKLVQAGDTQYF
>TRBJ2-1|TRBV4-3|TRBD2
TGCGCCAGCAGCCAAGATGGCGGGGGAGGGGACTACAATGAGCAGTTCTTC
CASSQDGGGGDYNEQFF
>TRBJ2-7|TRBV11-2|NA
TGTGCCAGCAGCTTAGATCGAGTGGGGGGTCCAACCTACGAGCAGTACTTC
CASSLDRVGGPTYEQYF
>TRBJ1-1|TRBV30|NA
TGTGCCTGGGGACGGACAAACACTGAAGCTTTCTTT
CAWGRTNTEAFF
>TRBJ2-7|TRBV9|NA
TGTGCCAGCAGCGACTTGAGAGGGGGAAGCGACGAGCAGTACTTC
CASSDLRGGSDEQYF
>TRBJ2-3|TRBV5-6|NA
TGTGCCAGCAGCTTGTATCCAGATACGCAGTATTTT
CASSLYPDTQYF
>TRBJ1-1|TRBV19|NA
TGTGCCAGTAGTATACAGATCATGAACACTGAAGCTTTCTTT
CASSIQIMNTEAFF
>TRBJ2-3|TRBV27|TRBD2
TGTGCCAGCAGTTTATCCTGGGACTACCACACAGATACGCAGTATTTT
CASSLSWDYHTDTQYF
>TRBJ1-1|TRBV6-1|TRBD1
TGTGCCAGCAGGGGGACAGAACTCATGAACACTGAAGCTTTCTTT
CASRGTELMNTEAFF
>TRBJ1-4|TRBV6-1|NA
TGTGCCAGCAGTGAAAGCCCCGGGAGGGTCGGTGAAAAACTGTTTTTT
CASSESPGRVGEKLFF
>TRBJ1-4|TRBV7-3|TRBD1
TGTGCCAGCAGCTTAAGGGCCCCACAGGGGGCAACTAATGAAAAACTGTTTTTT
CASSLRAPQGATNEKLFF
>TRBJ2-7|TRBV5-1|NA
TGCGCCAGCAGCTTTCAGGGGTCGGAAGAGCAGTACTTC
CASSFQGSEEQYF
>TRBJ1-1|TRBV19|NA
TGTGCCAGTGGACGGTCCGACAGAGACTCTGAAGCTTTCTTT
CASGRSDRDSEAFF
>TRBJ1-3|TRBV11-3|NA
TGTGCCAGCAGTCGTACAGTAGGGGTCCGCAGTACATCCGGAAACACCATATATTTT
CASSRTVGVRSTSGNTIYF
>TRBJ2-3|TRBV7-8|TRBD1
TGTGCCAGCAGCTGGGACAGGGATGTTCCAGATACGCAGTATTTT
CASSWDRDVPDTQYF
>TRBJ1-5|TRBV21-1|NA
TGTGCCAGCATCACCCCAGGCGGAGGTAGCAATCAGCCCCAGCATTTT
CASITPGGGSNQPQHF
>TRBJ1-5|TRBV25-1|NA
TGTGCCAGCAGTACGGACCTGGGGGGGGATAGCAATCAGCCCCAGCATTTT
CASSTDLGGDSNQPQHF
>TRBJ2-7|TRBV9|TRBD1
TGTGCCAGCAGCGTAAGTGGGATATCAGGACAGGGGGGTAACTACGAGCAGTACTTC
CASSVSGISGQGGNYEQYF
>TRBJ2-7|TRBV7-9|TRBD2
TGTGCCAGCAGCTTACGGCGGGAGGGCCTAGAGCAGTACTTC
CASSLRREGLEQYF
>TRBJ2-7|TRBV19|TRBD1
TGTGCCAGTAGTCCTTTCACCGGGACAGGGGGCGTCCACGAGCAGTACTTC
CASSPFTGTGGVHEQYF
>TRBJ2-7|TRBV18|NA
TGTGCCAGCTCACCATTGCGGCACGAGCAGTACTTC
CASSPLRHEQYF
>TRBJ2-7|TRBV30|TRBD1
TGTGCCTGGAGGCTCAGGGGGTCCCACGAGCAGTACTTC
CAWRLRGSHEQYF
>TRBJ2-3|TRBV27|NA
TGTGCCAGCAGTTCAACACATAGCACAGATACGCAGTATTTT
CASSSTHSTDTQYF
>TRBJ1-6|TRBV7-2|TRBD1
TGTGCCAGCAGCTTAGGAGGGGGCCTTTATAATTCACCCCTCCACTTT
CASSLGGGLYNSPLHF